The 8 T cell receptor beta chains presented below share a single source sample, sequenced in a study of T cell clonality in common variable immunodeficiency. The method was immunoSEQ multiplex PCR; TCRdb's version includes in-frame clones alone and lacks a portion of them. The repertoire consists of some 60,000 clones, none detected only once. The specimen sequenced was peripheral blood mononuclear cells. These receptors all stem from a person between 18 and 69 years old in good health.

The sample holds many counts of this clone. CDR3 loop: CASSKTDRDTEAFF. The CDR3 bases that were read are TGTGCCAGCAGTAAGACGGACAGGGACACTGAA. The V call is TRBV2, the J call TRBJ1-1, with TRBD1 matching over 8 bases. The read comes to an end 3 residues before the CDR3 does, leaving the germline J gene to fill in the end. The germline gives CDR1 SNHLY, CDR2 FYNNEI. Germline trimming cut 5 bases from V and 3 bases from J; bases unmatched to any gene: 5. This CDR3 has 14 residues.

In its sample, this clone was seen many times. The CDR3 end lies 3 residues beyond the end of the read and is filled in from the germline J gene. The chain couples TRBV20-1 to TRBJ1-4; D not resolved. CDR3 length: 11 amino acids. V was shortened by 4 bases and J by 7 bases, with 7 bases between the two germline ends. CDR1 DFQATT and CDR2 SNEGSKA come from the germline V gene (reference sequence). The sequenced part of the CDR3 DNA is TGCAGTGCTACGGAGCGTGAAAAA. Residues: CSATEREK. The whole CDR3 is CSATEREKLFF.

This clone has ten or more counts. The DNA read from the CDR3 is TGTGCCTGGAGCACGACAGATAATGAG. Protein product: CAWSTTDNE. The entire CDR3 reads CAWSTTDNEQFF. The chain recombines TRBV30 with TRBJ2-1; a possible D gene is TRBD1 (5 bases). The CDR3 goes on 3 residues after the read ends, and that part is filled in from the germline J gene. Trimming pared 3 bases from V and 7 bases from J, leaving 10 bases between. CDR1 GTSNPN and CDR2 SVGIG come from the germline V gene (reference sequence). This CDR3 has 12 residues.

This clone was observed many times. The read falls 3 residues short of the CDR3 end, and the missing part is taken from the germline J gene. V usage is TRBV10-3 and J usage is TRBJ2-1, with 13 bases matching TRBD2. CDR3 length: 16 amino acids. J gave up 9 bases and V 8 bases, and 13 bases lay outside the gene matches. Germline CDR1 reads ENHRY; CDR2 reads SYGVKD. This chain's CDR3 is CAIGWTSGRGRAEQFF. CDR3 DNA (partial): TGTGCCATCGGATGGACTAGCGGGAGAGGTAGGGCTGAG.

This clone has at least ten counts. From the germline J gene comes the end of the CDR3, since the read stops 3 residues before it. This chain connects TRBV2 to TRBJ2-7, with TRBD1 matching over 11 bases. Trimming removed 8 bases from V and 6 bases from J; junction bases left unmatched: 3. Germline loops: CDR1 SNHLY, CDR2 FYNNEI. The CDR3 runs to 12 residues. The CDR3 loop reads CASPGQGGEQYF. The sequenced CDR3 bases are TGTGCCAGCCCGGGACAGGGGGGCGAG.

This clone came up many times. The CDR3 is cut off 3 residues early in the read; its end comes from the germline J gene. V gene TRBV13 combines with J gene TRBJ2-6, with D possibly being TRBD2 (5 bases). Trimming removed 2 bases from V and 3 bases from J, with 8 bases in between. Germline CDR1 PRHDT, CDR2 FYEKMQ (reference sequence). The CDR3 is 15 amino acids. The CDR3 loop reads CASSLSAGGANVLTF. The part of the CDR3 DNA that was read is TGTGCCAGCAGCTTATCGGCGGGTGGGGCCAACGTC.

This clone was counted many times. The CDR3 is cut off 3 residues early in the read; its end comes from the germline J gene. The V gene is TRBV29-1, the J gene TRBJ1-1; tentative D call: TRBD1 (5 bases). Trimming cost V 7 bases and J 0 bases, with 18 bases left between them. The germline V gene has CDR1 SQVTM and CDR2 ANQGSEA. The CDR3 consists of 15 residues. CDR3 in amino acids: CSALEGDPLNTEAFF. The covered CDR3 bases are TGCAGCGCCTTAGAAGGGGATCCGTTGAACACTGAA.

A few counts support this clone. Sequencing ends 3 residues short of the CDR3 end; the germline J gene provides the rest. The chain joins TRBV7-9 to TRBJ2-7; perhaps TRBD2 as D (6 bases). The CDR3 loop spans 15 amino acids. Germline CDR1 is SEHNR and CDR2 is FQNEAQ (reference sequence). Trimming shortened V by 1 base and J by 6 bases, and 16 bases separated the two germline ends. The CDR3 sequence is CASSLDSARRGEQYF. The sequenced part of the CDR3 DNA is TGTGCCAGCAGCTTAGACAGCGCCCGGAGGGGCGAG.